The next 32 T cell receptor beta chains were all read from a single sample in a study of T cell responses to AZD1222 COVID-19 vaccine. Repertoires were generated with immunoSEQ multiplex PCR, while TCRdb's copy carries only in-frame clones and drops some. Of roughly 100,000 clones listed, 75% to 90% were seen once; the top ten hold more than 40%. The sample in question was peripheral blood, obtained 28 days after the second AZD1222 dose. These receptors were collected from an adult who received the AZD1222 COVID-19 vaccine.

This clone was detected only once. The chain carries TRBV6-5 and TRBJ1-1; D is unresolved. This CDR3 contains 12 residues. CDR1 is MNHEY, CDR2 SVGAGI, per germline. V was shortened by 4 bases and J by 8 bases, with 11 bases between the two germline ends. The CDR3 reads CASSSRRAEAFF. The CDR3, as DNA: TGTGCCAGCAGTTCCCGGCGGGCGGAAGCTTTCTTT.

The rearrangement uses TRBV7-2 and TRBJ1-4; unclear D gene. The germline gives CDR1 SGHTA, CDR2 FQGNSA. Trimming removed 5 bases at V and 8 bases at J, with 6 bases between. This CDR3 region has 11 residues. The CDR3 sequence: CASSNGEKLFF. The CDR3 DNA reads TGTGCCAGCAGCAACGGCGAAAAACTGTTTTTT.

This clone appeared a few times. V is TRBV6-4 and J is TRBJ2-7, with D possibly TRBD1 on 6 matching bases. With 7 bases removed from V and 0 bases from J, the gap between germline ends came to 13 bases. Germline CDR1 is MRHNA and CDR2 is SNTAGT. CDR3 length equals 14 residues. The CDR3 sequence is CASIFDRNSYEQYF. CDR3 DNA: TGTGCCAGCATATTCGACAGGAACTCCTACGAGCAGTACTTC.

The genes are TRBV2 and TRBJ2-2, with a tentative D call TRBD1 (6 bases). The CDR3 is made up of 15 amino acids. Germline values: CDR1 SNHLY, CDR2 FYNNEI. V shed 4 bases and J shed 5 bases, with 14 bases lying between them. CDR3 sequence: CASSGGPDGTGELFF. DNA of the CDR3: TGTGCCAGCAGTGGGGGGCCGGACGGGACCGGGGAGCTGTTTTTT.

J is TRBJ2-3 and V is TRBV4-2; D is tentatively TRBD1 or TRBD2 (5 bases each). The CDR3 consists of 17 residues. In germline, CDR1 is LGHNA, CDR2 YNFKEQ. V lost 1 base and J lost 2, with 16 bases in between. The CDR3 here is CASSQGEGTGPTDTQYF. The CDR3 nucleotides read TGTGCCAGCAGCCAAGGAGAGGGGACGGGCCCCACAGATACGCAGTATTTT.

The rearrangement links TRBV7-2 to TRBJ2-3; TRBD1 matches 7 bases. The germline V gene encodes CDR1 SGHTA and CDR2 FQGNSA. V trimming: 3 bases; J trimming: 5 bases; junction bases outside the gene matches: 8. The CDR3 has 15 amino acids. The CDR3 DNA sequence: TGTGCCAGCAGCTTGACAGGGACCGCGGGAGATACGCAGTATTTT. Translating gives CASSLTGTAGDTQYF.

This clone was detected only once. The chain has TRBV19 and TRBJ1-1; D unclear. CDR3 length: 14 amino acids. The V and J ends lost 5 bases and 0 bases respectively, with 10 bases between them. CDR1 LNHDA and CDR2 SQIVND come from the germline V gene (reference sequence). The DNA of the CDR3 is TGTGCCAGTAGTCCAGAGCTGATGAACACTGAAGCTTTCTTT. This translates into CASSPELMNTEAFF.

The V call is TRBV5-5, the J call TRBJ1-1; no definite D call. Germline lookup yields CDR1 SGHKS and CDR2 YYEKEE (reference sequence). The germline V and J ends were trimmed by 3 bases and 10 bases, with 13 bases remaining between them. This CDR3 is built from 12 residues. CDR3 DNA: TGTGCCAGCAGCTGGGATCGCTCGGCAGCTTTCTTT. Amino acids: CASSWDRSAAFF.

This chain uses TRBV13 with TRBJ2-5, with TRBD2 identical over 9 bases. Germline CDR1 reads PRHDT; CDR2 reads FYEKMQ (reference sequence). Germline trimming cut 5 bases from V and 3 bases from J; bases unmatched to any gene: 16. The CDR3 is 18 amino acids. The CDR3 nucleotides read TGTGCCAGCAGCGCTATTACGGGTCGACTAGCGGTTAAAGAGACCCAGTACTTC. Its translation: CASSAITGRLAVKETQYF.

The chain couples TRBV5-1 to TRBJ1-1; D uncertain. This CDR3 comprises 14 residues. The V and J ends lost 1 base and 10 bases respectively, with 17 bases between them. CDR1 SGHRS and CDR2 YFSETQ come from the germline V gene. CDR3 in DNA: TGCGCCAGCAGCTTGCCTGGGTCAGGAGATGGAGCTTTCTTT. Translation gives CASSLPGSGDGAFF.

The V call is TRBV24-1, the J call TRBJ1-5, with D maybe TRBD1 (6 bases). The CDR3 consists of 13 residues. Per the germline V gene, CDR1 is KGHDR and CDR2 is SFDVKD. V was trimmed by 4 bases and J by 9 bases, leaving 12 bases between them. In nucleotides, the CDR3 is TGTGCCACCAGTGAGCTTGGGGGCCGGCCCCAGCATTTT. Its translation is CATSELGGRPQHF.

The rearrangement uses TRBV7-2 and TRBJ2-2; tentative D call: TRBD2 (5 bases). V lost 4 bases to trimming and J lost 0 bases, with 12 bases between them. Germline V gene lookup returns CDR1 SGHTA and CDR2 FQGNSA. The length of the CDR3 is 16 residues. CDR3 residues: CASSSRALANTGELFF. The CDR3 DNA sequence: TGTGCCAGCAGCTCGCGAGCACTAGCGAACACCGGGGAGCTGTTTTTT.

The rearrangement uses TRBV19 and TRBJ2-6, with D possibly TRBD2 on 6 matching bases. Trimming took off 7 bases at V and 3 bases at J, with 10 bases between the two ends. Per the germline V gene, CDR1 is LNHDA and CDR2 is SQIVND (reference sequence). This CDR3 is built from 14 residues. CDR3 region: CASMVGGGANVLTF. The CDR3 bases are TGTGCCAGTATGGTGGGGGGTGGGGCCAACGTCCTGACTTTC.

This rearrangement joins TRBV6-6 to TRBJ1-5; possibly TRBD1 for D (5 bases). Per germline, CDR1 MNHNY and CDR2 SVGAGI (reference sequence). V was clipped by 4 bases and J by 1 base, with 5 bases between them. CDR3 length equals 13 residues. The CDR3 here is CASSWDSNQPQHF. CDR3 DNA sequence: TGTGCCAGCAGTTGGGACAGCAATCAGCCCCAGCATTTT.

This clone was detected only once. This rearrangement joins TRBV28 to TRBJ2-7, with 11 bases identical to TRBD1. The CDR3 is 16 amino acids. Germline loops: CDR1 MDHEN, CDR2 SYDVKM. V dropped 4 bases and J dropped 3; count of bases not matched to a gene: 8. CDR3 in DNA: TGTGCCAGCAGTTCTCCCCCCGGGACAGGGGGCTACGAGCAGTACTTC. Translation gives CASSSPPGTGGYEQYF.

This chain uses TRBV25-1 with TRBJ1-3; no definite D call. Germline CDR1 reads MGHDK; CDR2 reads SYGVNS. V gave up 5 bases and J gave up 3 bases, with 11 bases separating them. CDR3 length: 14 amino acids. The DNA of the CDR3 is TGTGCCAGCAGTCTGGGCGGGGTTGGAAACACCATATATTTT. This sequence encodes CASSLGGVGNTIYF.

The chain is built from TRBV10-1 and TRBJ2-5; 9 positions agree with TRBD1. The V and J ends lost 5 bases and 5 bases, in that order; junction bases with no gene match: 6. This CDR3 contains 14 residues. Germline V CDR1 and CDR2: WNHNN, SYGVQD (reference sequence). DNA of the CDR3: TGCGCCAGCAGTAGTACCGGGACAGGGGAGACCCAGTACTTC. Its translation is CASSSTGTGETQYF.

The chain links TRBV7-9 to TRBJ1-5, with D hard to call. The CDR3 consists of 13 residues. V was cut by 3 bases and J by 6 bases, with 9 bases left in between. Germline CDR1 is SEHNR and CDR2 is FQNEAQ (reference sequence). The CDR3 DNA reads as TGTGCCAGCAGCTTTAGGGCAGCTCAGCCCCAGCATTTT. This translates into CASSFRAAQPQHF. The variable domain in full, with the rest retrieved from reference TRBV7-9 and TRBJ1-5, is DTGVSQNPRHKITKRGQNVTFRCDPISEHNRLYWYRQTLGQGPEFLTYFQNEAQLEKSRLLSDRFSAERPKGSFSTLEIQRTEQGDSAMYLCASSFRAAQPQHFGDGTRLSIL.

This chain connects TRBV29-1 to TRBJ1-2; D not certain. V shed 7 bases and J shed 2 bases, with 11 bases lying between them. CDR3 size: 12 residues. Germline lookup yields CDR1 SQVTM and CDR2 ANQGSEA. The DNA of the CDR3 is TGCAGCGCTTCAACAGAGAACTATGGCTACACCTTC. Amino acid sequence: CSASTENYGYTF.

This rearrangement joins TRBV19 to TRBJ2-6; D assignment may be TRBD1 or TRBD2 (5 bases each). Germline-derived CDR1 and CDR2 are LNHDA and SQIVND (reference sequence). V gave up 4 bases and J gave up 2 bases, with 12 bases separating them. This CDR3 is built from 16 residues. The DNA for the CDR3 is TGTGCCAGTAGTAAGGTAGGGGACCCTGGGGCCAACGTCCTGACTTTC. Amino acid sequence: CASSKVGDPGANVLTF. Full variable domain (outside the CDR3, taken from reference TRBV19 and TRBJ2-6): DGGITQSPKYLFRKEGQNVTLSCEQNLNHDAMYWYRQDPGQGLRLIYYSQIVNDFQKGDIAEGYSVSREKKESFPLTVTSAQKNPTAFYLCASSKVGDPGANVLTFGAGSRLTVL.

The chain uses TRBV21-1 and TRBJ2-5; the table assigns TRBD1, which was not confirmed against the DNA. TRBV21-1 is given as a pseudogene. The CDR3 runs to 16 residues. The CDR3 sequence is CASSPIGTGGGETQYF. Written as DNA, the CDR3 is TGTGCCAGCAGCCCAATAGGGACAGGGGGCGGGGAGACCCAGTACTTC.

The chain employs TRBV28 and TRBJ1-2, with 7 bases that match TRBD1. The CDR3 sequence is 12 residues long. Unmatched junction bases numbered 2, after V lost 4 bases and J lost 6 bases. Germline V gene data show CDR1 as MDHEN and CDR2 as SYDVKM. The CDR3 here is CASSYRGNGYTF. DNA of the CDR3: TGTGCCAGCAGTTACAGGGGAAATGGCTACACCTTC.

This clone came up a few times. The rearrangement links TRBV5-4 to TRBJ2-7; possible D gene TRBD1, 5 bases. CDR3 length equals 13 residues. Trimming removed 7 bases at V and 3 bases at J, with 14 bases between. Germline values: CDR1 SGHNT, CDR2 YYREEE (reference sequence). CDR3 in amino acids: CASQAWGGYEQYF. The CDR3 nucleotides are TGTGCCAGCCAGGCGTGGGGCGGCTACGAGCAGTACTTC.

The rearrangement links TRBV29-1 to TRBJ1-5; possibly TRBD1 for D (6 bases). Germline assignment: CDR1 SQVTM and CDR2 ANQGSEA. V was trimmed by 5 bases and J by 4 bases, leaving 9 bases between them. CDR3 length equals 12 residues. The CDR3 protein is CSVHRENQPQHF. Written as DNA, the CDR3 is TGCAGCGTTCACAGGGAGAATCAGCCCCAGCATTTT.

This clone was recorded only once. The chain links TRBV11-1 to TRBJ2-2, with D hard to call. This CDR3 region has 15 residues. CDR1 is SGHAT, CDR2 FQDESV, per germline (reference sequence). Trimming stripped 3 bases from V and 4 bases from J, with 12 bases between. For the CDR3, the DNA is TGTGCCAGCAGCTTCGAATCCCCCAGCACCGGGGAGCTGTTTTTT. Encoded protein: CASSFESPSTGELFF.

In its sample, this clone was seen a few times. This sequence joins TRBV5-1 and TRBJ1-2; D might be TRBD1 (6 bases). Trimming pared 0 bases from V and 4 bases from J, leaving 13 bases between. The germline CDR1 and CDR2 sequences are SGHRS and YFSETQ. CDR3 size: 15 residues. CDR3 DNA sequence: TGCGCCAGCAGCTTGGCGGCCGGGGGGCTCTATGGCTACACCTTC. Protein: CASSLAAGGLYGYTF.

CDR3: CASNPTGLYGYTF. CDR3 in DNA: TGTGCCAGCAACCCGACAGGGCTCTATGGCTACACCTTC. The chain couples TRBV6-5 to TRBJ1-2; TRBD1 aligns across 7 bases. V was clipped by 7 bases and J by 4 bases; unmatched bases: 6. This CDR3 region has 13 residues. From germline, CDR1 is MNHEY and CDR2 SVGAGI.

The CDR3 reads CASSPRPVTSTDTQYF. The CDR3 DNA sequence: TGTGCCAGCAGCCCTCGGCCCGTTACTAGCACAGATACGCAGTATTTT. The J gene is TRBJ2-3, the V gene TRBV7-6; D gene unclear. Germline V gene data show CDR1 as SGHVS and CDR2 as FNYEAQ. The CDR3 is 16 amino acids. V lost 5 bases to trimming and J lost 0 bases, with 15 bases between them.

V and J are TRBV7-2 and TRBJ2-2; tentatively, D is TRBD2 (7 bases). From germline, CDR1 is SGHTA and CDR2 FQGNSA. Trimming stripped 5 bases from V and 4 bases from J, with 14 bases between. The CDR3 totals 15 residues. Here the CDR3 reads CASSRGAASTGELFF. The CDR3 coding sequence is TGTGCCAGCAGCCGGGGGGCGGCGAGCACCGGGGAGCTGTTTTTT.

V gene TRBV5-5 combines with J gene TRBJ2-3; D remains ambiguous. The CDR3 has 12 residues. Germline CDR1 reads SGHKS; CDR2 reads YYEKEE (reference sequence). V was shortened by 4 bases and J by 2 bases, with 5 bases between the two germline ends. The CDR3 sequence is CASSTFTDTQYF. In DNA form, the CDR3 reads TGTGCCAGCAGCACGTTCACAGATACGCAGTATTTT.

This chain links TRBV6-2 or TRBV6-3 with TRBJ1-1; TRBD1 is a possible D gene (5 bases). Trimming removed 3 bases from V and 4 bases from J, with 18 bases in between. This CDR3 region has 16 residues. CDR1 is MNHEY and CDR2 is SVGEGT in the germline V gene. The CDR3 loop reads CASSYSARGVGTEAFF. The CDR3 coding sequence is TGTGCCAGCAGTTATTCGGCGCGAGGGGTAGGCACTGAAGCTTTCTTT.

The rearrangement uses TRBV7-9 and TRBJ1-2; D remains ambiguous. The CDR3 sequence is 11 residues long. Germline CDR1 is SEHNR and CDR2 is FQNEAQ (reference sequence). Trimming removed 3 bases from V and 8 bases from J, with 7 bases in between. The CDR3 nucleotides are TGTGCCAGCAGCTTCGGGCGCGGCTACACCTTC. Translating it yields CASSFGRGYTF.